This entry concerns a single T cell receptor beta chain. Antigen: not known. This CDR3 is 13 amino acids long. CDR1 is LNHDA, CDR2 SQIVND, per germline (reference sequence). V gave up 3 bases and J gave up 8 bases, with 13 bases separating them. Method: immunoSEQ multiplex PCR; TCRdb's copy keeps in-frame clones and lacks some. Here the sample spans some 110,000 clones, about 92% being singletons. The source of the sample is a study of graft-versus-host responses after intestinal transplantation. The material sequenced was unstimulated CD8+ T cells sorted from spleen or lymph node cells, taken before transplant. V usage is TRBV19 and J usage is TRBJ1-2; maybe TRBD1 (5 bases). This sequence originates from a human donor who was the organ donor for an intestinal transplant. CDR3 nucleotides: TGTGCCAGTAGTATTGTCGCAGGGTTCGGCTACACCTTC. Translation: CASSIVAGFGYTF.